This T cell receptor beta chain is from a study of cytomegalovirus exposure and HLA in healthy donors. Trimming pared 0 bases from V and 7 bases from J, leaving 9 bases between. CDR1 and CDR2 from the germline V gene are SEHNR and FQNEAQ (reference sequence). The CDR3 covers 14 residues. The PCR made use of 60 Vbeta and 13 Jbeta primers. The data were produced by immunoSEQ multiplex PCR, yet TCRdb's version contains in-frame clones alone and is incomplete. The table has over 150,000 clones, roughly 65% seen once. Sequences were obtained from PBMCs. This chain joins TRBV7-9 and TRBJ2-2; no clear D. The clonotype was recovered from a young woman in good health and CMV-seropositive. For the CDR3, the DNA is TGTGCCAGCAGCTTAGCTACTCCCCACGGGGAGCTGTTTTTT. Translating it yields CASSLATPHGELFF.